Below, 27 T cell receptor beta chains from the same sample are listed, as sequenced in a study of long-term antiretroviral therapy in people with HIV. The assay, immunoSEQ v3.0, was run at survey level. Assay: immunoSEQ multiplex PCR; the TCRdb copy retains only in-frame clones and omits some. The table records around 24,000 clones, just over 90% of them present only once. Sequences were derived from unsorted PBMCs, sampled 7.6 years after starting antiretroviral therapy. Receptors originate from a middle-aged woman with HIV.

This chain connects TRBV30 to TRBJ2-7; the D is unclear. The length of the CDR3 is 11 residues. Per the germline V gene, CDR1 is GTSNPN and CDR2 is SVGIG (reference sequence). Trimming shortened V by 1 base and J by 5 bases, and 6 bases separated the two germline ends. This chain's CDR3 is CAWSADHEQYF. The CDR3 nucleotides read TGTGCCTGGAGTGCGGACCACGAGCAGTACTTC.

The chain recombines TRBV7-9 with TRBJ1-2; D ambiguous. CDR3 length equals 15 residues. V lost 1 base and J 0 bases, leaving 9 bases between the germline ends. Germline V gene data show CDR1 as SEHNR and CDR2 as FQNEAQ (reference sequence). The DNA for the CDR3 is TGTGCCAGCAGCTTAGACAGCCTAGCTAACTATGGCTACACCTTC. This translates into CASSLDSLANYGYTF. Supplemented by reference TRBV7-9 and TRBJ1-2, the full variable domain reads DTGVSQNPRHKITKRGQNVTFRCDPISEHNRLYWYRQTLGQGPEFLTYFQNEAQLEKSRLLSDRFSAERPKGSFSTLEIQRTEQGDSAMYLCASSLDSLANYGYTFGSGTRLTVV.

J is TRBJ1-4 and V is TRBV5-1; 7 nucleotides line up with TRBD1. The CDR3 spans 14 residues. V was pared by 4 bases and J by 3 bases, with 3 bases of the junction left unmatched. Germline V gene data show CDR1 as SGHRS and CDR2 as YFSETQ. CDR3 coding DNA: TGCGCCAGCAGCCAGGGGGGAGCTAATGAAAAACTGTTTTTT. This sequence encodes CASSQGGANEKLFF. Looking up the rest from reference TRBV5-1 and TRBJ1-4 gives the full variable domain: KAGVTQTPRYLIKTRGQQVTLSCSPISGHRSVSWYQQTPGQGLQFLFEYFSETQRNKGNFPGRFSGRQFSNSRSEMNVSTLELGDSALYLCASSQGGANEKLFFGSGTQLSVL.

This clone was counted a few times. This rearrangement joins TRBV5-6 to TRBJ2-3, with D maybe TRBD2 (7 bases). The CDR3 runs 15 residues. The V end was cut by 5 bases, the J end by 1 base, with 14 bases between. In germline, CDR1 is SGHDT, CDR2 YYEEEE. DNA of the CDR3: TGTGCCAGCAGAGCCGGAGGGGGGGGCACAGATACGCAGTATTTT. This translates into CASRAGGGGTDTQYF.

The chain combines TRBV6-6 with TRBJ2-5; the match to TRBD2 covers 8 bases. The CDR3 contains 14 residues. The germline CDR1 and CDR2 sequences are MNHNY and SVGAGI (reference sequence). J lost 4 bases, V lost 4 bases, and 5 bases had no gene match. The CDR3 DNA follows: TGTGCCAGCAGTTCCCCCGGACTAGCAGAGACCCAGTACTTC. Its protein is CASSSPGLAETQYF.

The rearrangement joins TRBV19 to TRBJ1-2, with TRBD1 matching over 7 bases. Germline loops: CDR1 LNHDA, CDR2 SQIVND (reference sequence). The CDR3 has 11 amino acids. V was clipped by 6 bases and J by 8 bases; unmatched bases: 3. CDR3 amino acids: CASRRQGGYTF. CDR3 DNA sequence: TGTGCCAGTAGGCGACAGGGCGGCTACACCTTC. Supplemented by reference TRBV19 and TRBJ1-2, the full variable domain reads DGGITQSPKYLFRKEGQNVTLSCEQNLNHDAMYWYRQDPGQGLRLIYYSQIVNDFQKGDIAEGYSVSREKKESFPLTVTSAQKNPTAFYLCASRRQGGYTFGSGTRLTVV.

The gene calls are TRBV27 and TRBJ1-6; D gene unclear. The CDR3 has 14 amino acids. Trimming shortened V by 3 bases and J by 4 bases, and 7 bases separated the two germline ends. The germline CDR1 and CDR2 sequences are MNHEY and SMNVEV (reference sequence). CDR3 in amino acids: CASSFREYNSPLHF. The CDR3 DNA is TGTGCCAGCAGTTTCCGGGAGTATAATTCACCCCTCCACTTT.

This clone appeared a single time. The J gene is TRBJ2-5, the V gene TRBV30; no reliable D call. Trimming cost V 5 bases and J 4 bases, with 8 bases left between them. Germline CDR1 GTSNPN, CDR2 SVGIG (reference sequence). CDR3 length equals 11 residues. CDR3 in amino acids: CAWATGETQYF. CDR3 sequence (DNA): TGTGCCTGGGCGACTGGAGAGACCCAGTACTTC.

The chain combines TRBV20-1 with TRBJ2-7; D may be TRBD1 (5 bases). V dropped 6 bases and J dropped 3 bases, with 9 bases sitting between them. CDR1 is DFQATT and CDR2 is SNEGSKA in the germline V gene (reference sequence). The CDR3 covers 11 residues. CDR3 amino acids: CSARVDYEQYF. CDR3 bases: TGCAGTGCCAGGGTGGACTACGAGCAGTACTTC.

This clone occurred once. The chain combines TRBV5-1 with TRBJ1-2; 10 nucleotides align to TRBD1. Germline V lookup: CDR1 SGHRS, CDR2 YFSETQ. The J segment lost 6 bases and the V segment lost 4 bases, leaving 3 bases of the junction unmatched. This CDR3 comprises 13 residues. CDR3 DNA sequence: TGCGCCAGCAGCGGACAGGGGGTCAATGGCTACACCTTC. As protein: CASSGQGVNGYTF.

The chain links TRBV10-3 to TRBJ2-7; 9 positions match TRBD2. Germline V gene sequence: CDR1 ENHRY, CDR2 SYGVKD. Losses at the gene ends were 10 bases for V and 2 bases for J; bases not matched to a gene: 12. The CDR3 extends over 15 amino acids. CDR3 in amino acids: CATSLIAGETYEQYF. As DNA, the CDR3 is TGTGCCACCTCGTTAATAGCGGGGGAGACCTACGAGCAGTACTTC.

The chain has TRBV10-2 and TRBJ2-3; no firm D call. V dropped 5 bases and J dropped 5 bases, with 17 bases sitting between them. CDR1 and CDR2 from the germline V gene are WSHSY and SAAADI. This CDR3 has 15 residues. CDR3 DNA sequence: TGCGCCAGCAGTAACTGGATAGCTGGGAAAGATACGCAGTATTTT. Residues: CASSNWIAGKDTQYF.

The rearrangement joins TRBV7-2 to TRBJ2-7; 7 positions agree with TRBD2. V trimming: 0 bases; J trimming: 5 bases; junction bases outside the gene matches: 1. Germline V lookup: CDR1 SGHTA, CDR2 FQGNSA. CDR3 length equals 13 residues. In DNA, the CDR3 is TGTGCCAGCAGCTTAGCGGGGGGGAACGAGCAGTACTTC. This translates into CASSLAGGNEQYF.

The rearrangement links TRBV7-9 to TRBJ1-2; D not certain. CDR3 length: 18 residues. V was shortened by 4 bases and J by 0 bases, with 21 bases between the two germline ends. In germline, CDR1 is SEHNR, CDR2 FQNEAQ (reference sequence). The CDR3 spells CASSSRGFGIPSNYGYTF. The CDR3 nucleotides are TGTGCCAGCAGCTCGAGAGGGTTCGGGATCCCCTCTAACTATGGCTACACCTTC.

The chain uses TRBV10-3 and TRBJ2-1; tentative D call: TRBD2 (6 bases). Germline values: CDR1 ENHRY, CDR2 SYGVKD. The CDR3 length is 15 residues. V lost 8 bases and J lost 6, with 20 bases in between. CDR3 DNA sequence: TGTGCCATCTCCGGTAGAGGAGGGAACAGCAATGAGCAGTTCTTC. Amino acids: CAISGRGGNSNEQFF.

J is TRBJ1-6 and V is TRBV27; no reliable D call. The germline V and J ends were trimmed by 7 bases and 3 bases, with 13 bases remaining between them. From germline, CDR1 is MNHEY and CDR2 SMNVEV (reference sequence). This CDR3 comprises 15 residues. The CDR3 DNA follows: TGTGCCAGCAAACCGGTACAGAACTATAATTCACCCCTCCACTTT. This encodes CASKPVQNYNSPLHF.

As concerns this clone: A much larger clone sits a single nucleotide away, making a read error possible. The same CDR3 arises from other DNA sequences in this sample as well. The rearrangement joins TRBV7-9 to TRBJ1-5, with D unresolved. CDR3 length equals 15 residues. The V end lost 5 bases, the J end lost 0 bases, and 11 bases lay between the germline ends. Germline CDR1 is SEHNR and CDR2 is FQNEAQ (reference sequence). As DNA, the CDR3 is TGTGCCAGCAGCCAAGATTTCGGTAGCAATCAGCCCCAGCATTTT. This gives the protein CASSQDFGSNQPQHF.

This chain uses TRBV7-8 with TRBJ2-3, with a tentative D call TRBD2 (5 bases). Germline V lookup: CDR1 SGHVS, CDR2 FQNEAQ. This CDR3 contains 13 residues. Trimming pared 5 bases from V and 4 bases from J, leaving 10 bases between. The CDR3 loop is CASSPSGPDTQYF. In DNA form, the CDR3 reads TGTGCCAGCAGCCCCAGCGGTCCAGATACGCAGTATTTT.

This rearrangement joins TRBV5-1 to TRBJ1-2, with 8 positions matching TRBD1. The CDR3 spans 14 residues. Germline CDR1 and CDR2: SGHRS and YFSETQ. V lost 1 base, J lost 3 bases, and 2 bases stayed unmatched. The CDR3 bases are TGCGCCAGCAGCTTGATGACAGGGGACTATGGCTACACCTTC. It is translated as CASSLMTGDYGYTF.

The V call is TRBV5-8, the J call TRBJ2-3, with D unclear. CDR1 and CDR2 (germline): SGHTS, YDEGEE. This CDR3 has 12 residues. Deletions cut 1 base from V and 6 bases from J, with 6 bases between. The CDR3 DNA reads TGTGCCAGCAGCTTGAGAGCGGATACGCAGTATTTT. Translating gives CASSLRADTQYF. Combining the CDR3 with reference TRBV5-8 and TRBJ2-3 gives the whole variable domain EAGVTQSPTHLIKTRGQQATLRCSPISGHTSVYWYQQALGLGLQFLLWYDEGEERNRGNFPPRFSGRQFPNYSSELNVNALELEDSALYLCASSLRADTQYFGPGTRLTVL.

This clone was counted only a few times. This chain joins TRBV29-1 and TRBJ2-5; tentatively, D is TRBD1 (5 bases). The CDR3 is 14 amino acids. Trimming removed 6 bases at V and 0 bases at J, with 14 bases between. Germline lookup yields CDR1 SQVTM and CDR2 ANQGSEA. The CDR3 sequence: CSVRTPRYQETQYF. The CDR3 DNA is TGCAGCGTCAGGACACCCCGGTACCAAGAGACCCAGTACTTC.

The chain links TRBV20-1 to TRBJ1-1, with D unresolved. Germline CDR1 reads DFQATT; CDR2 reads SNEGSKA (reference sequence). V lost 5 bases, J lost 7 bases, and 11 bases lay in between. The CDR3 is made up of 11 amino acids. The CDR3 is CSAGTSFEAFF. The CDR3 nucleotides read TGCAGTGCTGGTACGTCCTTTGAAGCTTTCTTT.

The chain uses TRBV7-9 and TRBJ1-1, with TRBD1 matching 7 bases. V was clipped by 5 bases and J by 3 bases; unmatched bases: 3. Looked up from germline, CDR1 is SEHNR and CDR2 is FQNEAQ (reference sequence). The CDR3 extends over 13 amino acids. CDR3 DNA sequence: TGTGCCAGCAGCGCGGGACAGTACACTGAAGCTTTCTTT. It yields the protein CASSAGQYTEAFF.

V is TRBV7-9 and J is TRBJ1-4, with TRBD1 as a possible D gene (5 bases). Germline loops: CDR1 SEHNR, CDR2 FQNEAQ (reference sequence). Trimming removed 5 bases from V and 0 bases from J, with 10 bases in between. CDR3 length equals 15 residues. The CDR3 DNA sequence: TGTGCCAGCAGCCAAGCAGGGTCAACTAATGAAAAACTGTTTTTT. Encoded protein: CASSQAGSTNEKLFF.

This clone was counted a few times. The chain joins TRBV30 to TRBJ1-3, with TRBD1 as a possible D gene (6 bases). CDR1 is GTSNPN and CDR2 is SVGIG in the germline V gene (reference sequence). Trimming removed 4 bases from V and 3 bases from J, with 10 bases in between. The length of the CDR3 is 13 residues. CDR3 DNA sequence: TGTGCCTGGAATACAGGGCATGGAAACACCATATATTTT. Protein: CAWNTGHGNTIYF.

V gene TRBV6-5 combines with J gene TRBJ1-4; D possibly corresponds to TRBD1 (6 bases). This CDR3 spans 14 amino acids. Trimming pared 5 bases from V and 5 bases from J, leaving 12 bases between. The V gene's germline CDR1 is MNHEY and CDR2 SVGAGI. The CDR3 protein is CASSEGQTNEKLFF. CDR3 in DNA: TGTGCCAGCAGTGAAGGACAGACCAATGAAAAACTGTTTTTT.

This chain uses TRBV12-5 with TRBJ2-7; D ambiguous. The V end was cut by 2 bases, the J end by 4 bases, with 3 bases between. Germline V gene lookup returns CDR1 LGHNT and CDR2 FRNRAP. This CDR3 is 11 amino acids long. CDR3 DNA sequence: TGTGCTAGTGGTTTGCGATACGAGCAGTACTTC. Protein product: CASGLRYEQYF.